The clone carrying this T cell receptor (beta chain) has only a few counts. The data are from a study of blood T cell repertoires in COVID-19. From germline, CDR1 is KGHDR and CDR2 SFDVKD. This CDR3 spans 16 amino acids. Trimming took 4 bases from V and 2 from J; bases not matched to a gene: 1. The assay was immunoSEQ multiplex PCR, and TCRdb's table has in-frame clones only and misses some. The sample has 79,000 or so clones; roughly 85% are singletons. The chain uses TRBV24-1 and TRBJ2-1; 13 nucleotides agree with TRBD2. Sequenced input: peripheral blood. This clonotype was obtained from a man between 60 and 75 years old with COVID-19, enrolled during active disease. CDR3 loop: CATSDTSGGAYNEQFF. The CDR3 DNA reads as TGTGCCACCAGTGACACTAGCGGGGGGGCCTACAATGAGCAGTTCTTC.